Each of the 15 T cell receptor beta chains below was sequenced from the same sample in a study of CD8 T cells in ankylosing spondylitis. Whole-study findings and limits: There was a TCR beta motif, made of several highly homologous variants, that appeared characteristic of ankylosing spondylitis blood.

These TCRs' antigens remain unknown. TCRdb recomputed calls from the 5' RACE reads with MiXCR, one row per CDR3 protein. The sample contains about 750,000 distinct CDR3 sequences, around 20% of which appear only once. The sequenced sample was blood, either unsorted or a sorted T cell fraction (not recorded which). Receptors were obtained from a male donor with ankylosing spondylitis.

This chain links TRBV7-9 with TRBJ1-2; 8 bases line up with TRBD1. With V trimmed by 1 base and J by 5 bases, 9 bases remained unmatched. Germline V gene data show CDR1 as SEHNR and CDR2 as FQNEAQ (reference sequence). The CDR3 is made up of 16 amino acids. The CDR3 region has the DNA TGTGCCAGCAGCTTAGTGGGGACAGGAACTTCTTATGGCTACACCTTC. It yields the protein CASSLVGTGTSYGYTF.

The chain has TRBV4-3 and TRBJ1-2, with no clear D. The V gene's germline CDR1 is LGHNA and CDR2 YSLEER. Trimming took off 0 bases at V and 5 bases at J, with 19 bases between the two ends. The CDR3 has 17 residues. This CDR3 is CASSQEALSDGGYGYTF. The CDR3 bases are TGCGCCAGCAGCCAAGAAGCCCTCAGTGACGGCGGTTATGGCTACACCTTC.

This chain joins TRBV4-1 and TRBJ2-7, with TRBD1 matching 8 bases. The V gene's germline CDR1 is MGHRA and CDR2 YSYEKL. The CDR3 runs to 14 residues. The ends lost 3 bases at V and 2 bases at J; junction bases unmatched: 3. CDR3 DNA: TGCGCCAGCAGCCAGGACAGGGTTACCTACGAGCAGTACTTC. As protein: CASSQDRVTYEQYF.

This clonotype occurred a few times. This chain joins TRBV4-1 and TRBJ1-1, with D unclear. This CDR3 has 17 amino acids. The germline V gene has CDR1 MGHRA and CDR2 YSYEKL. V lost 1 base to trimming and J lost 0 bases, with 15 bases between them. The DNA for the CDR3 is TGCGCCAGCAGCCAAGGCTCGTACGAGGGCTTGAACACTGAAGCTTTCTTT. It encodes CASSQGSYEGLNTEAFF.

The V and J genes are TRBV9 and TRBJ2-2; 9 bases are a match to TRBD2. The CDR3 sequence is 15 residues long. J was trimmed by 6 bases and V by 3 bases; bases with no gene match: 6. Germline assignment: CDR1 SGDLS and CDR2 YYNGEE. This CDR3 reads CASSATGTSPGELFF. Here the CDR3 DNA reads TGTGCCAGCAGCGCAACGGGGACTAGCCCCGGGGAGCTGTTTTTT.

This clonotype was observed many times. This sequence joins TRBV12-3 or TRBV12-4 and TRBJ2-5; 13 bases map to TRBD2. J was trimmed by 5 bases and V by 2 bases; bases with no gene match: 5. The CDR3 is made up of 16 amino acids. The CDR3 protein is CASSLTSGGAGETQYF. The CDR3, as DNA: TGTGCCAGCAGTTTAACTAGCGGGGGGGCCGGTGAGACCCAGTACTTC.

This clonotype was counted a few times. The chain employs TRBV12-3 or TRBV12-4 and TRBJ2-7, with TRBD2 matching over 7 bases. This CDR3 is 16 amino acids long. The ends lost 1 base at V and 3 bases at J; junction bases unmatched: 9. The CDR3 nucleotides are TGTGCCAGCAGTTTAGATCCTAGCGGTTCTGGCTACGAGCAGTACTTC. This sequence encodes CASSLDPSGSGYEQYF.

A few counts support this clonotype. The CDR3 reads CASSEGGGPSSYNSPLHF. The CDR3 DNA reads TGTGCCAGCAGTGAGGGGGGGGGGCCCAGCTCCTATAATTCACCCCTCCACTTT. This sequence joins TRBV2 and TRBJ1-6; D is perhaps TRBD1 (6 bases). The CDR3 sequence is 18 residues long. V was clipped by 3 bases and J by 0 bases, with 15 bases between them. Germline V lookup: CDR1 SNHLY, CDR2 FYNNEI. Using reference TRBV2 and TRBJ1-6 for the parts outside the CDR3, the full variable domain is EPEVTQTPSHQVTQMGQEVILRCVPISNHLYFYWYRQILGQKVEFLVSFYNNEISEKSEIFDDQFSVERPDGSNFTLKIRSTKLEDSAMYFCASSEGGGPSSYNSPLHFGNGTRLTVT.

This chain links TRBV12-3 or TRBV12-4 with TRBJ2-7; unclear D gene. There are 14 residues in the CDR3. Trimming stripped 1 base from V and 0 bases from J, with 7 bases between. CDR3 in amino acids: CASSLGRPSYEQYF. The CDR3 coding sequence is TGTGCCAGCAGTTTAGGTCGACCCTCCTACGAGCAGTACTTC.

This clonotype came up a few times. The CDR3 is CASSPPVGQGAGNEQFF. CDR3 in DNA: TGTGCCAGCAGCCCCCCGGTAGGACAGGGGGCTGGCAATGAGCAGTTCTTC. The rearrangement links TRBV9 to TRBJ2-1, with 11 bases fitting TRBD1. V lost 4 bases and J lost 6; bases outside the gene matches: 12. Germline CDR1 reads SGDLS; CDR2 reads YYNGEE. The length of the CDR3 is 17 residues.

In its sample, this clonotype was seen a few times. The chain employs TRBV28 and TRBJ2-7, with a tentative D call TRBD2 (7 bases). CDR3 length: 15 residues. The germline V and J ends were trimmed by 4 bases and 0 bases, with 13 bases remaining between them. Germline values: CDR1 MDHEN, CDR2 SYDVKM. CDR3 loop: CASSSPGGSSYEQYF. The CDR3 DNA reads TGTGCCAGCAGTTCCCCGGGGGGCAGCTCCTACGAGCAGTACTTC.

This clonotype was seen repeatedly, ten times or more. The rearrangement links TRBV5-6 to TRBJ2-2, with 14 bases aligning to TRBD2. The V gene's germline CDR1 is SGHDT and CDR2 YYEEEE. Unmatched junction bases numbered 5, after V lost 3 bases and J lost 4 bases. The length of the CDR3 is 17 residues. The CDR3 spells CASSSGLAGGGTGELFF. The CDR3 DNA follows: TGTGCCAGCAGCTCAGGACTAGCGGGAGGTGGCACCGGGGAGCTGTTTTTT.

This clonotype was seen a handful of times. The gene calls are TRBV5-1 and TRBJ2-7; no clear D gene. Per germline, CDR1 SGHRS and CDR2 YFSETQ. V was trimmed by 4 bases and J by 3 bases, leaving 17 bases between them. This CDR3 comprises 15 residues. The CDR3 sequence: CASSVTGPRDYEQYF. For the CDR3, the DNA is TGCGCCAGCAGCGTCACCGGGCCCCGAGACTACGAGCAGTACTTC.

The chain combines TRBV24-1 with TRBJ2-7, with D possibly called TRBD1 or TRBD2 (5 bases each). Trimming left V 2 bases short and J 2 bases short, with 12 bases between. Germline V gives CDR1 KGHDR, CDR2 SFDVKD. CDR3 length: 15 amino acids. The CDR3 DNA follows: TGTGCCACCAGTGATTCCGTCGGGGCCCCCTACGAGCAGTACTTC. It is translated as CATSDSVGAPYEQYF.

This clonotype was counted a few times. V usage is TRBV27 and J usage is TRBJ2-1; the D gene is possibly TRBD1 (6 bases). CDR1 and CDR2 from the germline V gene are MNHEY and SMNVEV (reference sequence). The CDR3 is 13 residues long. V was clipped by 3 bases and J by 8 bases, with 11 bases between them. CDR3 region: CASSLKTGYEQFF. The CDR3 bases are TGTGCCAGCAGTTTGAAGACAGGCTATGAGCAGTTCTTC.